This TCR beta chain stems from a study of identical twins. Study results and limitations: Fewer insertions were carried by abundant cord blood beta clonotypes, but none was seen in memory repertoires. Without tracking the same donors, conclusions rested on cross-sectional statistical analysis.

This clonotype was recorded many times. Its antigen is unidentified. The V gene end was trimmed by 4 bases and the J gene end by 0 bases; junction bases not matched to a gene: 6. Germline V gene sequence: CDR1 SQVTM, CDR2 ANQGSEA. The CDR3 extends over 15 amino acids. Through template switching, a universal primer site was introduced, and the cDNA contained unique molecular identifiers. TCRdb re-analysed the 5' RACE reads in MiXCR, keeping a single row per CDR3 protein. The table has 1.5 million to 2 million distinct CDR3 sequences, around 29% seen once; the top ten hold approximately 0.29%. Specimen: cord blood. The gene calls are TRBV29-1 and TRBJ2-3; 8 bases are a match to TRBD2. The clonotype comes from a newborn girl in good health. DNA for the CDR3: TGCAGCGTTGTGGACCGGGGGGGAAGCACAGATACGCAGTATTTT. Translation gives CSVVDRGGSTDTQYF.